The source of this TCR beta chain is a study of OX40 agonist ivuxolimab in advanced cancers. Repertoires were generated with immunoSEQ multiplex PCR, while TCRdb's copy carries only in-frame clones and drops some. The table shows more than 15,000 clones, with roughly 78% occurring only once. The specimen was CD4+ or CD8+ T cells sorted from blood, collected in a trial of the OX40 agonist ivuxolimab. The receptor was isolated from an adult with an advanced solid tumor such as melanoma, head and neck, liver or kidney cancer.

In DNA, the CDR3 is TGTGCCAGCAGCCACGAGGGACTAGCGTATCTCGGGGAGCTGTTTTTT. Residues: CASSHEGLAYLGELFF. The V and J genes are TRBV28 and TRBJ2-2; 10 nucleotides agree with TRBD2. J was trimmed by 7 bases and V by 6 bases; bases with no gene match: 11. Germline V gene lookup returns CDR1 MDHEN and CDR2 SYDVKM. The CDR3 runs 16 residues.